This T cell receptor (beta chain) was profiled in a study of blood T cells in healthy people across ages (dated by TCRdb to the mid-2010s). Study-wide context: Template switching captured roughly one uniquely barcoded TCR beta cDNA molecule per two T cells in model experiments. Donors of different ages were randomly distributed across sequencing lanes to avoid experimental bias. Four age groups were formed from the donors: young (average roughly 15 years), middle-aged (roughly 38), aged (62) and long-lived (more than 75). Two additional independent replicas of 1 million unique cDNA reads from the same blood draw were analyzed for two donors (one aged 18 to 29 and one aged 80 or older). To track age-related changes in TCR beta repertoire diversity, the study relied on deep sequencing normalized with unique cDNA molecular identifiers. Study-wide findings and limitations: Compared with the aged group, more naive CD4+ T cells, fewer expanded clones and increased TCR diversity were shown by the long-lived group, suggesting age selection. Donor CMV infection status was unknown, potentially confounding age-related changes in expanded clonotypes. Bulk unsorted PBMC profiling prevented conclusive comparison of naive and antigen-experienced compartments. Estimates of total diversity based on one million sequenced T cells were considered lower bounds and underestimates. There was a strong correlation between observed TCR beta diversity and the percentage of naive T cells measured by flow cytometry. As age increased, observed TCR beta diversity per million T cells dropped in a roughly linear way, and a significant reduction was already evident by age around 41.

In regard to this clonotype: Its recognized antigen is unknown. No much larger clone exists at a distance of one base, and base qualities are not known.

The donors were some 39 Caucasian individuals from Russia, aged roughly 6 to 100 years, who were systemically healthy. Each donor gave ten milliliters of peripheral blood, collected into EDTA-treated Vacutainer tubes. Ficoll-Paque density-gradient centrifugation was used to isolate PBMCs, with at least 6.5 million per sample. Trizol reagent was used to extract total RNA from the PBMCs, yielding at least 6 micrograms per sample. For every donor, an aliquot of PBMCs went through flow cytometry to measure the percentages of naive CD45RAhigh/CD27high T cells. From the germline V gene, CDR1 is SGHTA and CDR2 is FQGNSA. Inclusive of the bounding cysteine and phenylalanine, the CDR3 is 13 residues long. Only CDR3 DNA is held: 39 bases, read in frame from base 1. Preparation of the library involved 5' RACE. The sequencer was an Illumina HiSeq 2500. The second PCR ran for roughly 6 to 11 cycles and used a J-beta primer mix along with a sample-barcoded 5' primer. A unique molecular identifier was introduced onto each TCR beta cDNA molecule by a template-switch 5' adaptor carrying 12 random nucleotides. Each sample yielded at least 3 million CDR3-containing paired-end reads. First-strand cDNA was synthesized from all RNA with the Mint cDNA synthesis kit, primed by a TRBC-specific oligonucleotide. All cDNA was treated with uracil-DNA glycosylase and then went through a first 18-cycle PCR with the universal primers M1SS and BC2_uni_R. Processing in the source paper ran as follows. For normalization, 1 million high-quality reads were randomly selected from each sample, with every read carrying a distinct molecular identifier. Instead of being binned into consensus sequences, reads with shared molecular identifiers were discarded. CDR3 identification, clonotype clustering and error correction used MiTCR with a Q25 quality threshold and the strictest error-elimination algorithm. A nonparametric unseen species model using Euler transformation provided a lower-bound estimate of total TCR beta diversity. The public reads were reprocessed in TCRdb via fastp at Q25 and MiXCR, keeping in-frame beta chains. Each CDR3 protein appears once, grouped with its most common genes and DNA. None of the V and J calls come from the authors' own analysis; TCRdb made them. The sample table holds approximately 850,000 distinct CDR3 sequences, of which 58% were seen once. Approximately 20% of the sample rests with the top ten.

The receptor chain draws on TRBV7-2 and TRBJ2-4, with TRBD1 tentatively as D gene (6 bases match). Gene TRBJ2-7 matches the end of the DNA better, so the J call may be wrong. The clonotype originates from a man aged 30-40 years in good health. The sample comprised blood. The base sequence is TGTGCCAGCAGCTCGCGTACAGGGAGCGAGCAGTACTTC. This is translated as CASSSRTGSEQYF.